This T cell receptor beta chain originates from a study of glioma-infiltrating T cells after dendritic cell vaccination. The overall study: Patients had newly diagnosed or recurrent glioblastoma and received dendritic cell vaccines. Notes on the study in general: Patients with more pretreatment TILs had longer time to progression and survival.

Time point: after dendritic cell vaccination, including at tumor progression/relapse. PBMC were collected before vaccination, two weeks after the third vaccination, and at progression. The PCR used 60 V beta and 13 J beta primers. Clones were read by immunoSEQ multiplex PCR, and TCRdb kept only the in-frame ones, dropping some. The sample contains 85,000 to 100,000 clones, 75% to 90% of which appear only once. Details on this clone: The antigen remains undetermined.

In germline, CDR1 is WNHNN, CDR2 SYGVQD (reference sequence). V shed 9 bases and J 6 bases; nucleotides not matched to a gene: 4. The CDR3 sequence is 13 residues long. The J gene is TRBJ2-2, the V gene TRBV10-1; 10 bases fit TRBD2. The starting material was blood, obtained after dendritic cell vaccination. The TCR sequence derives from a human donor with glioblastoma. The CDR3 DNA reads as TGCGCCAGTTCCGGGACTAGCGCCGGGGAGCTGTTTTTT. Residues: CASSGTSAGELFF.